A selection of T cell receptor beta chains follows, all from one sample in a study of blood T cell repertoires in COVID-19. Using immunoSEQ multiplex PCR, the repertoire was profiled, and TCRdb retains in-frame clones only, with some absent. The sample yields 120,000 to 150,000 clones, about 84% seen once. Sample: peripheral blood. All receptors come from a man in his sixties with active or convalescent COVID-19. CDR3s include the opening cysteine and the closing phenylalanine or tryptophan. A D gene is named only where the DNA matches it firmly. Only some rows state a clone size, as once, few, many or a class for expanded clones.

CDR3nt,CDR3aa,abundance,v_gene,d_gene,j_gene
TGTGCCAGCAGTTTACGGGAAGGGTCAGGGGGCCCGTCCGGCTACACCTTC,CASSLREGSGGPSGYTF,-,TRBV28,TRBD1,TRBJ1-2
TGTGCCAGTGGGGGCAGGTCTTATGGCTACACCTTC,CASGGRSYGYTF,-,TRBV19,-,TRBJ1-2
TGTGCCAGCTCACCCGGGACAGGCAATCAGCCCCAGCATTTT,CASSPGTGNQPQHF,few,TRBV18,TRBD1,TRBJ1-5
TGTGCCAGCAGCTTAATACTAGCGGGGGGAGAGACCCAGTACTTC,CASSLILAGGETQYF,-,TRBV11-2,TRBD2,TRBJ2-5
TGTGCCAGCAGCTTAGTTCCAGGGGGCTACGAGCAGTACTTC,CASSLVPGGYEQYF,-,TRBV11-2,TRBD1,TRBJ2-7
TGTGCCAGCAGTCAGACAGGTGGGGGTGGCTACACCTTC,CASSQTGGGGYTF,-,TRBV2,-,TRBJ1-2
TGTGCCAGCAGCACAGGGAGCCACTATGGCTACACCTTC,CASSTGSHYGYTF,-,TRBV9,-,TRBJ1-2
TGTGCCAGCAGCGGGGAAGGAGGAGTCACTGAAGCTTTCTTT,CASSGEGGVTEAFF,-,TRBV9,-,TRBJ1-1
TGCGCCAGCAGCTTAGGGGGTTCACCCCTCCACTTT,CASSLGGSPLHF,-,TRBV5-1,-,TRBJ1-6
TGTGCCAGTAGGGTGACAGGGGGATACCAGCCCCAGCATTTT,CASRVTGGYQPQHF,-,TRBV19,TRBD1,TRBJ1-5
TGTGCCAGCAGCCCTAGCGGATTAACCTACAATGAGCAGTTCTTC,CASSPSGLTYNEQFF,-,TRBV3-1/TRBV3-2,TRBD2,TRBJ2-1
TGTGCCAGCAGTGAAGGGCCGGGGGATGTATCTGGGGCCAACGTCCTGACTTTC,CASSEGPGDVSGANVLTF,-,TRBV6-1,-,TRBJ2-6
TGTGCCACCCGGGAGTTGGCCTACAATGAGCAGTTCTTC,CATRELAYNEQFF,few,TRBV28,-,TRBJ2-1
TGTGCCAGCAGCTTGGGGGACAGGGGGCTCGATAACTATGGCTACACCTTC,CASSLGDRGLDNYGYTF,-,TRBV5-4,TRBD1,TRBJ1-2
TGTGCCAGCAGCCCACAGGGAAGAGCTAACTATGGCTACACCTTC,CASSPQGRANYGYTF,-,TRBV28,-,TRBJ1-2
TGTGCCAGCAGCTCCAGAAGCGACGGAGGAGGCGAGCAGTACTTC,CASSSRSDGGGEQYF,few,TRBV7-6,-,TRBJ2-7
TGTGCCAGCAGCTTGGGGTACTTTAACAATGAGCAGTTCTTC,CASSLGYFNNEQFF,-,TRBV5-6,-,TRBJ2-1
TGTGCCAGCAGCCCGAGGATACGACAGCTTAGCGAAGCTTTCTTT,CASSPRIRQLSEAFF,few,TRBV9,-,TRBJ1-1
TGCGCCAGCAGCCAAGGGGACTCCTCCTACGAGCAGTACTTC,CASSQGDSSYEQYF,-,TRBV4-1,-,TRBJ2-7
TGTGCCAGCAGACCGACTAGCGGCGACACCGGGGAGCTGTTTTTT,CASRPTSGDTGELFF,few,TRBV2,TRBD2,TRBJ2-2
TGTGCCAGCAGCCTCCCCGGAGGGGAGACCCAGTACTTC,CASSLPGGETQYF,few,TRBV4-2,-,TRBJ2-5
TGTGCCAGCACGGTCGGGGGGAATCAGCCCCAGCATTTT,CASTVGGNQPQHF,-,TRBV28,-,TRBJ1-5
TGCGCCAGCAGCTTGGTTAGGGCTAGCGGATTCTACAATGAGCAGTTCTTC,CASSLVRASGFYNEQFF,-,TRBV5-1,TRBD2,TRBJ2-1
TGTGCCAGCAGCCTCGGACTTCCCAGCTCCTACGAGCAGTACTTC,CASSLGLPSSYEQYF,many,TRBV5-5,-,TRBJ2-7
TGTGCCAGCAGTTTAAGAAGCCTGAACACCGGGGAGCTGTTTTTT,CASSLRSLNTGELFF,few,TRBV6-5,-,TRBJ2-2
TGCGCCAGCAGCACCGAGGACAGCCGCTATGGCTACACCTTC,CASSTEDSRYGYTF,-,TRBV5-1,-,TRBJ1-2
TGTGCCAGCAGCCCTAACTTGAGCGTCGGTGAGCAGTTCTTC,CASSPNLSVGEQFF,-,TRBV27,-,TRBJ2-1
TGCGCCAGCAGCTTGGACACTAGCAATCAGCCCCAGCATTTT,CASSLDTSNQPQHF,-,TRBV5-1,-,TRBJ1-5
TGTGCCAGTCGGCTTACAGGGGGAGATACGCAGTATTTT,CASRLTGGDTQYF,-,TRBV19,TRBD1,TRBJ2-3
TGTGCCAGCAGTTTATTTTCCCACACATCAATATATGGCTACACCTTC,CASSLFSHTSIYGYTF,-,TRBV28,-,TRBJ1-2
TGTGCCAGCAGCCCCAACCTTAGCGGGCAGTACCACACTGAAGCTTTCTTT,CASSPNLSGQYHTEAFF,-,TRBV7-2,-,TRBJ1-1
TGTGCCAGCAGCCTAGGCACCGGGGAGCTGTTTTTT,CASSLGTGELFF,-,TRBV28,-,TRBJ2-2
TGTGCCAGCAGTTTCAGGGATTCCTACGAGCAGTACTTC,CASSFRDSYEQYF,-,TRBV12-3/TRBV12-4,-,TRBJ2-7
TGCAGCGGGGGGACAGGGGGCAGCAGTACGCAGTATTTT,CSGGTGGSSTQYF,-,TRBV29-1,TRBD1,TRBJ2-3
TGTGCCAGCTCACCCGAGATAACCGGCGAGCAGTACTTC,CASSPEITGEQYF,-,TRBV18,-,TRBJ2-7
TGTGCCAGCGGGGACTCTCTTGGGAGCAATCAGCCCCAGCATTTT,CASGDSLGSNQPQHF,-,TRBV27,-,TRBJ1-5
TGCAGCGTGCGACAGGGGGCTACCGGGGAGCTGTTTTTT,CSVRQGATGELFF,-,TRBV29-1,TRBD1,TRBJ2-2
TGTGCCAGCAGCGTAGGATCAGCGGGAGCCACTGAGCAGTTCTTC,CASSVGSAGATEQFF,once,TRBV9,TRBD2,TRBJ2-1
TGTGCCAGCACCCCGGGACTGTACAATGAGCAGTTCTTC,CASTPGLYNEQFF,-,TRBV2,-,TRBJ2-1
TGTGCCACCTGTTGGAGGAGGTCTGGTTCACCCCTCCACTTT,CATCWRRSGSPLHF,-,TRBV6-5,-,TRBJ1-6
TGTGCCAGCCCTTGGACTATACACGGGATGGGCAATCAGCCCCAGCATTTT,CASPWTIHGMGNQPQHF,-,TRBV21-1,-,TRBJ1-5
TGCGCCAGCAGAGGGGACTCCAACACCGGGGAGCTGTTTTTT,CASRGDSNTGELFF,-,TRBV5-1,-,TRBJ2-2
TGTGCCAGCAGCCAGGGGCAGATTAATGAAAAACTGTTTTTT,CASSQGQINEKLFF,-,TRBV5-8,-,TRBJ1-4
TGTGCCAGCTCCCGGACAGGGGGAGCCGGGGAGCTGTTTTTT,CASSRTGGAGELFF,-,TRBV25-1,TRBD1,TRBJ2-2
TGTGCCAGCAGTGAAGGGACAGGCTATCCCACAGATACGCAGTATTTT,CASSEGTGYPTDTQYF,once,TRBV2,TRBD1,TRBJ2-3
TGTGCCAGCCGCAGGGGACAGGGGTCCGACGAGCAGTACTTC,CASRRGQGSDEQYF,-,TRBV7-7,TRBD1,TRBJ2-7